This is a list of T cell receptor beta chains from one sample in a study of tumor-infiltrating lymphocytes in oesophageal squamous cell carcinoma. TCRdb re-analysed the PCR reads in MiXCR, keeping a single row per CDR3 protein. This table holds 5,600 or so distinct CDR3 sequences, approximately 14% found once. The sequencing sample was made of esophageal tumor tissue. The receptor set was obtained from a male donor with esophageal squamous cell carcinoma. Each CDR3 is given with its conserved first and last residue. A D gene is named only where the DNA matches it firmly. Size is omitted from some rows. Given values are once, few, many or a class for expanded clones.

v_call	clone_size	d_call	j_call	cdr3_nt	cdr3_aa
TRBV7-2	medium-sized	NA	TRBJ2-1	TGTGCCAGCAGCCCGATCCAGGGAGGTCTTACCTACAATGAGCAGTTCTTC	CASSPIQGGLTYNEQFF
TRBV11-1	medium-sized	TRBD1	TRBJ2-5	TGTGCCAGCAGCCGTGGACAGGGAAGAGAGACCCAGTACTTC	CASSRGQGRETQYF
TRBV6-6	many	TRBD2	TRBJ2-1	TGTGCCAGCAGTTACTCTAGCGGGGGGGCCTACGAGCAGTTCTTC	CASSYSSGGAYEQFF
TRBV12-3/TRBV12-4	many	NA	TRBJ2-5	TGTGCCAGCAGTTTGTTTCGGGGTATCCAAGAGACCCAGTACTTC	CASSLFRGIQETQYF
TRBV19	NA	TRBD1	TRBJ1-1	TGTGCCAGTAGTTCCCAGGGGGCGAGAACTGAAGCTTTCTTT	CASSSQGARTEAFF
TRBV6-1	many	NA	TRBJ2-2	TGTGCCAGCAGTAGGAGGCCCGCGAACACCGGGGAGCTGTTTTTT	CASSRRPANTGELFF
TRBV6-1	many	NA	TRBJ1-6	TGTGCCAGCTGGGACCTCCAGGTCTATTCACCCCTCCACTTT	CASWDLQVYSPLHF
TRBV27	medium-sized	TRBD2	TRBJ2-1	TGTGCCAGCAAGCGGGGGGTTTATGAGCAGTTCTTC	CASKRGVYEQFF
TRBV27	NA	TRBD1	TRBJ2-1	TGTGCCAGCAGTCGGGGGACAGGGGGCACGAAGACCCAGTTCTTC	CASSRGTGGTKTQFF
TRBV7-2	medium-sized	NA	TRBJ1-3	TGTGCCAGCAGCTTATCGGGGGCGCGAGGAAACACCATATATTTT	CASSLSGARGNTIYF
TRBV6-1	many	NA	TRBJ1-2	TGTGCCAGCAGCCACAGAACAGTAAACTATGGCTACACCTTC	CASSHRTVNYGYTF
TRBV19	NA	NA	TRBJ1-1	TGTGCCAGTAGCCAGAGGGGGGGCGGAAAACCCCGTCTCTCGGACACTGAAGCTTTCTTT	CASSQRGGGKPRLSDTEAFF
TRBV7-9	many	NA	TRBJ1-5	TGTGCCAGCAGCTCTGAGGCGGGACAGCCCCAGCATTTT	CASSSEAGQPQHF
TRBV10-3	many	TRBD2	TRBJ2-1	TGTGCCATCAGTGAGTCTGATAGCGGGGGAGATGAGCAGTTCTTC	CAISESDSGGDEQFF
TRBV5-1	many	TRBD1	TRBJ2-2	TGCGCCAGCAGCTTGGCTAGGACAGGGGGCGCCGGAAGGACCGGGGAGCTGTTTTTT	CASSLARTGGAGRTGELFF
TRBV25-1	few	NA	TRBJ2-2	TGTGCCAGCAGTGAGGCCCGGGGGCAGGAGGAGCTGTTTTTT	CASSEARGQEELFF
TRBV10-1	medium-sized	NA	TRBJ2-3	TGCGCCAGCAGTGGGGAGAGGGATACAGATACGCAGTATTTT	CASSGERDTDTQYF
TRBV7-3	medium-sized	TRBD2	TRBJ2-5	TGTGCCAGCAGCTTAGTAGCGGGGGGGCCGGGAGAGACCCAGTACTTC	CASSLVAGGPGETQYF
TRBV14	few	NA	TRBJ2-7	TGTGCCAGCAGCCATCCCGAGGGACCCCTCCACTTC	CASSHPEGPLHF
TRBV5-6	many	NA	TRBJ2-2	TGTGCCAGCAGCTTGGCCGTTGCCGGGGAGCTGTTTTTT	CASSLAVAGELFF
TRBV10-3	many	NA	TRBJ2-7	TGTGCCATTAAGGCCCCCACTGGCGAGCAGTACTTC	CAIKAPTGEQYF
TRBV7-2	medium-sized	NA	TRBJ1-4	TGTGCCAGCAGCTTAGCGCTAACAGGAGGAGAAAAACTGTTTTTT	CASSLALTGGEKLFF
TRBV11-3	many	NA	TRBJ2-3	TGTGCCAGCAGCTTGGGCGGTCTGAGCACAGATACGCAGTATTTT	CASSLGGLSTDTQYF
TRBV27	many	NA	TRBJ2-5	TGTGCCAGCAGTTCCCTCGGGCACCACGAGACCCAGTACTTC	CASSSLGHHETQYF
TRBV4-2	many	TRBD2	TRBJ2-5	TGTGCCAGCAGCCAACCTAGCGGGGTAAGGGCAGAGACCCAGTACTTC	CASSQPSGVRAETQYF
TRBV9	NA	NA	TRBJ1-2	TGTGCCAGCAGCGTATTGTTAGGGGAGGTTGGCTACACCTTC	CASSVLLGEVGYTF
TRBV7-9	NA	NA	TRBJ2-3	TGTGCCAGCAGCCATCCAGATGCGCAGTGTTTT	CASSHPDAQCF
TRBV7-3	many	NA	TRBJ2-2	TGTGCCAGCAGCCTGGCGCCGGCGACCGGGGAGCTGTTTTTT	CASSLAPATGELFF
TRBV2	NA	TRBD1	TRBJ1-2	TGTGCCAGCAGTACAGGGGTGACCTATGGCTACACCTTC	CASSTGVTYGYTF
TRBV20-1	NA	NA	TRBJ2-5	TGCAGTGCTAGTGGGCAGACACAAGAGACCCAGTACTTC	CSASGQTQETQYF
TRBV6-6	many	NA	TRBJ1-4	TGTGCCAGCAGTTACTCGACCACAGGGTGGGGAACTAATGAAAAACTGTTTTTT	CASSYSTTGWGTNEKLFF
TRBV5-4	many	TRBD2	TRBJ2-5	TGTGCCAGCAGCTTTTATGGTAGCGGGGGAGAGACCCAGTACTTC	CASSFYGSGGETQYF
TRBV4-3	NA	TRBD1	TRBJ1-2	TGCGCCAGCAGCCAAGAATGGACAGGGGGTGTCTATGGCTACACCTTC	CASSQEWTGGVYGYTF
TRBV28	medium-sized	NA	TRBJ2-3	TGTGCCAGCAGTCCAGACACAGATACGCAGTATTTT	CASSPDTDTQYF
TRBV7-9	medium-sized	TRBD1	TRBJ1-2	TGTGCCAGCAGCGAAGGGACAGAATACTATGGCTACACCTTC	CASSEGTEYYGYTF
TRBV6-4	few	NA	TRBJ2-7	TGTGCCAGCAGTGACTCGACCCTCAGCTCCTACAATGAGCAGTACTTC	CASSDSTLSSYNEQYF
TRBV5-4	medium-sized	NA	TRBJ2-1	TGTGCCAGCAGCGCGGGGACACGACCTGACAATGAGCAGTTCTTC	CASSAGTRPDNEQFF
TRBV6-1	medium-sized	NA	TRBJ2-2	TGTGCCAGCAGGGACGGGGAGCTGTTTTTT	CASRDGELFF
TRBV6-1	medium-sized	NA	TRBJ2-1	TGTGCCAGCACTGGTAAGGTCCCGGGGTCCTACAATGAGCAGTTCTTC	CASTGKVPGSYNEQFF
TRBV5-1	few	TRBD1	TRBJ2-7	TGCGCCAGCAGCTTGGCGGGACAGGGGGTCTCCTACGAGCAGTACTTC	CASSLAGQGVSYEQYF
TRBV6-1	medium-sized	TRBD1	TRBJ2-1	TGTGCCAGCAGCCTCCTACAGGGGGCGCAATATGAGCAGTTCTTC	CASSLLQGAQYEQFF
TRBV4-1	NA	TRBD1	TRBJ1-3	TGCGCCAGCAGCCAAGAAGGTCCTCGGACAGGGCCGTCCTGGCTCTCTGGAAACACCATATATTTT	CASSQEGPRTGPSWLSGNTIYF
TRBV7-2	medium-sized	NA	TRBJ1-5	TGTGCCAGCAGCTTAACGTCGGTTCAGCCCCAGCATTTT	CASSLTSVQPQHF
TRBV28	medium-sized	NA	TRBJ2-5	TGTGCCAGCAGTTTAGGGACAAGTAAAGAGACCCAGTACTTC	CASSLGTSKETQYF
TRBV5-1	few	NA	TRBJ1-3	TGCGCCAGCAGCCACTCTGGAAACACCATATATTTT	CASSHSGNTIYF
TRBV7-3	many	NA	TRBJ2-2	TGTGCCAGCAGCCCGGGGACAACCGGGGAGCTGTTTTTT	CASSPGTTGELFF
TRBV6-1	many	NA	TRBJ1-2	TGTGCCAGCAGTCGGGGTGGCTACACCTTC	CASSRGGYTF
TRBV18	many	TRBD2	TRBJ2-1	TGTGCCAGCTCACCACCCGCCGGGGGGAGCTCCTACAATGAGCAGTTCTTC	CASSPPAGGSSYNEQFF
TRBV5-5	many	NA	TRBJ1-5	TGTGCCAGCAGCTTGATCAGGAGCAATCAGCCCCAGCATTTT	CASSLIRSNQPQHF
TRBV6-6	medium-sized	NA	TRBJ2-6	TGTGCCAGCAGTTACGACAGTCGCTCTGGGGCCAACGTCCTGACTTTC	CASSYDSRSGANVLTF
TRBV7-8	large	NA	TRBJ2-1	TGTGCCAGCACCCTTCTATCTCAGTCCCCCTACAATGAGCAGTTCTTC	CASTLLSQSPYNEQFF
TRBV27	few	TRBD1	TRBJ2-1	TGTGCCAGCAGCTTGGGACAGATCTACGAGCAGTTCTTC	CASSLGQIYEQFF
TRBV11-3	medium-sized	NA	TRBJ2-1	TGTGCCAGCAGCTTAGTCTTGGGGGGGCTAGGGGAGCAGTTCTTC	CASSLVLGGLGEQFF
TRBV6-4	many	NA	TRBJ2-6	TGTGCCAGCAGAGACCCTGAATCTGGGGCCAACGTCCTGACTTTC	CASRDPESGANVLTF
TRBV6-1	medium-sized	NA	TRBJ1-1	TGTGCCAGCAGCGAAAGGCCAGAGATGAACACTGAAGCTTTCTTT	CASSERPEMNTEAFF
TRBV5-1	many	TRBD2	TRBJ2-1	TGCGCCAGCAGCTTGCTGGGGCGGGGGGCGAGCTCCTACAATGAGCAGTTCTTC	CASSLLGRGASSYNEQFF
TRBV5-1	medium-sized	NA	TRBJ2-1	TGCGCCAGCAGGACAGGCACCCGCCATGAGCAGTTCTTC	CASRTGTRHEQFF
TRBV19	few	NA	TRBJ2-3	TGTGCCAGTAGTAACGGGGATACGCAGTATTTT	CASSNGDTQYF
TRBV7-9	medium-sized	NA	TRBJ1-1	TGTGCCAGCAGCCGGACCCAAAATTACGCTTTCTTT	CASSRTQNYAFF